The TCR beta chain under discussion was sequenced for a study of blood T cell repertoires in COVID-19 (dated by TCRdb to about 2020). Study-level background: The collaborator samples originated in the United States, Italy and Spain and spanned the acute and convalescent phases of COVID-19. The repertoires were released in a freely available public database intended as a resource for research on the immune response to SARS-CoV-2. The dataset comprised deeply sampled blood TCRbeta repertoires from subjects exposed to, actively infected with, or recovered from COVID-19. The material from the prospective study consisted of cDNA or gDNA derived from T cells, B-cell-depleted T cells, or PBMCs. Samples came from the ongoing ImmuneRACE study (first 160 participants) plus 1,254 subjects from 6 global collaborators. Where HLA class I and class II types were available, the types were taken from metadata supplied by the sample provider, not from assay-based typing. Sample metadata almost always included a de-identified subject ID, COVID-19 status, age in years and sex.

What the authors observed across the whole study: Clinical and demographic metadata were provided uncurated, with the amount varying by source and participant.

TCRbeta CDR3 regions were amplified from genomic DNA using the immunoSEQ Assay, a bias-controlled multiplex PCR. The original pipeline was this. Within the assay, amplification of reference gene primers was used to estimate how many nucleated cells each sample contained. To quantify the absolute abundance of each unique TCRbeta CDR3 rearrangement, sequence reads were collapsed and filtered. For each sample, productive Simpson clonality was calculated as the square root of Simpson's diversity index across productive rearrangements. This is the immuneACCESS table as TCRdb keeps it, with only in-frame sequences that have V and J called. A part of the clones is gone; compared with another copy, unresolved V genes explain less than half, and the rest is unexplained. Clone size and the V and J calls come from that table; the DNA yielded D and trimming. Present in this sample are more than 250,000 clones, 80% to 90% of which were seen just once. Clones ranked in the top ten supply less than 11% of the sample.

Participants in the prospective study were enrolled through a virtual design, were aged about 18 to 100 years, and lived in under 25 United States geographic areas. Cohort assignment in the prospective study relied on participant-reported clinical history from a screening survey and a study questionnaire. For ImmuneRACE Cohort 3, a participant was defined as recovered based on two consecutive negative NP/OP PCR tests, clearance by a healthcare professional, or resolution of symptoms. In the prospective study, mobile phlebotomists collected whole blood, serum and a nasopharyngeal or oropharyngeal swab from each participant. Over a roughly 2-month period, participants in the prospective study had the option of providing additional blood draws and questionnaires. Blood samples from the prospective study were shipped frozen or at room temperature prior to DNA extraction. The germline V gene encodes CDR1 LNHDA and CDR2 SQIVND (reference sequence). The CDR3, from cysteine to phenylalanine, totals 14 residues. This entry keeps only the CDR3 DNA: 42 bases, framed from base 1. V is trimmed back by 0 bases and J by 8 bases, and the junction contains 6 bases that no gene match accounts for.

In the case of this clone: Its antigen remains unidentified. Base quality data are lacking; no much larger clone is found one base away.

Material: PBMCs or T cells enriched from blood (not recorded which). The chain was built from TRBV19 and TRBJ1-2, with TRBD1 matching 7 junction bases. The sequence derives from a woman between 18 and 30 years old who had recovered from COVID-19. The nucleotide sequence is TGTGCCAGTAGTATAGAACAGGGGCGGGACGGCTACACCTTC. It is translated as CASSIEQGRDGYTF.